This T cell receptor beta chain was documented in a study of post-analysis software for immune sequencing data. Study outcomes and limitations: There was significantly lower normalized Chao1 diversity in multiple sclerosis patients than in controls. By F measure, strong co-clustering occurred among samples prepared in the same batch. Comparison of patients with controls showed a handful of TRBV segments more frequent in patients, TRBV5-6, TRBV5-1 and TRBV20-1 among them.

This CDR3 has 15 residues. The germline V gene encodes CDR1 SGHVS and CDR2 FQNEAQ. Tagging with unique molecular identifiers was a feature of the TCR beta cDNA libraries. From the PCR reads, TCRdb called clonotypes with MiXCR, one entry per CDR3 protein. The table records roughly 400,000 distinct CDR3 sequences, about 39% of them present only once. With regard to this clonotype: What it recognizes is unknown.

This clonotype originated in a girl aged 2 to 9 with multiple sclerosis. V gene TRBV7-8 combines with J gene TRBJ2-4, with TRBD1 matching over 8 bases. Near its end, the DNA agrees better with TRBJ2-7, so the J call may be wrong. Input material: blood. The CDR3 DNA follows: TGTGCCAGCAGCTTAGTCCCGGGACAGGCCTACGAGCAGTACTTC. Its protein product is CASSLVPGQAYEQYF.